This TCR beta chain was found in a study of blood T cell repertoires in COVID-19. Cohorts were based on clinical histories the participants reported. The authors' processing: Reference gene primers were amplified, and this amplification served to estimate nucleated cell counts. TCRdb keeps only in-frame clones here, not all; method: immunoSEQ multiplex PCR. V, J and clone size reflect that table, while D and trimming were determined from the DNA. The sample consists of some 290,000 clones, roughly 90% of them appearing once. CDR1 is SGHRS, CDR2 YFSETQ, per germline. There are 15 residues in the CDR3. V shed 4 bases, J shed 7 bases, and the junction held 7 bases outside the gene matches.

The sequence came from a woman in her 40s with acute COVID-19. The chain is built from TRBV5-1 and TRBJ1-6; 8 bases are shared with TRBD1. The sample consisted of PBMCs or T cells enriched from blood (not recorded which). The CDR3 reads CASSTRQGPNSPLHF. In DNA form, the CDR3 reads TGCGCCAGCAGCACCCGACAGGGGCCCAATTCACCCCTCCACTTT.